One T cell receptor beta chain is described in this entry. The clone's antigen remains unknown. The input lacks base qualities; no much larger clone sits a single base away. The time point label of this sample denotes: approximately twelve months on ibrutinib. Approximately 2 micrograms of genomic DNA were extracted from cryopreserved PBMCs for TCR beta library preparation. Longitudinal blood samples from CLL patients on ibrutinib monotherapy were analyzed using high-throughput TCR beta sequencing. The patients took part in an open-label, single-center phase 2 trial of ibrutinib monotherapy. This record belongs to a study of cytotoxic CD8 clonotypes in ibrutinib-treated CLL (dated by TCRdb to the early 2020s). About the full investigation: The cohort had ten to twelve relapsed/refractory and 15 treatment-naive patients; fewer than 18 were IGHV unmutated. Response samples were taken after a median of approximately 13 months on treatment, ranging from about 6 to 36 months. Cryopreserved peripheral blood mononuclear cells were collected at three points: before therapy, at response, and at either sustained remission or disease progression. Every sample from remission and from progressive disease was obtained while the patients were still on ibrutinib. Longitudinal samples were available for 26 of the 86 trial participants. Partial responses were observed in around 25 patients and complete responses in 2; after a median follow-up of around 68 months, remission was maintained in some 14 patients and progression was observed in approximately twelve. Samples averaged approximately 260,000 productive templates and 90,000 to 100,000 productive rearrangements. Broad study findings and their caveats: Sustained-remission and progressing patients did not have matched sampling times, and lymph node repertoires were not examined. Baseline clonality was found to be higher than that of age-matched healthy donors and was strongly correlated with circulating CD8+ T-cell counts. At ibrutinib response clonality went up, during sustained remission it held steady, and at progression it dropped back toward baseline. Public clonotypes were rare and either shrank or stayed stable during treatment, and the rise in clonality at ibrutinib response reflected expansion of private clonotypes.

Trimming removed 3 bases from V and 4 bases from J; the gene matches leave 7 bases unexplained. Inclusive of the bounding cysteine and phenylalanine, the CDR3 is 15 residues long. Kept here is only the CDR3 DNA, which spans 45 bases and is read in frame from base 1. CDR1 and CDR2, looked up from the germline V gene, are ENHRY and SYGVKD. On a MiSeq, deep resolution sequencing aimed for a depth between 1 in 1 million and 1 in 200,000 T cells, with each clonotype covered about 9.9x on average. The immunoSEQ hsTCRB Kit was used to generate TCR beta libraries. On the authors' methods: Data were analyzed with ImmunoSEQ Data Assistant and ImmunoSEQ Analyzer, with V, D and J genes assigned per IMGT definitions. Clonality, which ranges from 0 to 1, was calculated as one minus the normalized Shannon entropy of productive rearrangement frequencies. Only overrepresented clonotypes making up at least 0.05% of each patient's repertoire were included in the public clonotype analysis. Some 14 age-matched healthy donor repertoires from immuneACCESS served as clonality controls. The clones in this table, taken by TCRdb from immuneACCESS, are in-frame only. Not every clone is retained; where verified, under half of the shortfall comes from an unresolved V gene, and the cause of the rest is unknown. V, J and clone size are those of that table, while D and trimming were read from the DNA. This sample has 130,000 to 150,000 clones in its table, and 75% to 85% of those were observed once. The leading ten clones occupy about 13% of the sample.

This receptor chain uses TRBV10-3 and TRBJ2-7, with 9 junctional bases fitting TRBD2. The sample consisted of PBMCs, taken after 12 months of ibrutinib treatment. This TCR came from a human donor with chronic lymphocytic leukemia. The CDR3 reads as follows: CAISERAGGLYEQYF. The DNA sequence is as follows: TGTGCCATCAGTGAAAGAGCGGGAGGTCTGTACGAGCAGTACTTC.